A selection of T cell receptor beta chains follows, all from one sample in a study of blood T cell repertoires in COVID-19. Clones were sequenced by immunoSEQ multiplex PCR, and TCRdb holds only the in-frame ones, with some missing. The table lists roughly 250,000 clones, around nine tenths of them singletons, with roughly 1.6% in the top ten. Sequenced: PBMCs or T cells enriched from blood (not recorded which). The receptors come from a woman aged 50 to 65 who had recovered from COVID-19. Both conserved end residues are part of each CDR3. Fields, in order: clone size, V gene, D gene, J gene, CDR3 DNA, CDR3 protein. D genes are given only for firm matches. Only some rows state a clone size, as once, few, many or a class for expanded clones.

>-|TRBV7-3|-|TRBJ2-3
TGTGCCAGCAGCTTAACCAGCGGCACAGATACGCAGTATTTT
CASSLTSGTDTQYF
>-|TRBV30|TRBD2|TRBJ2-1
TGTGCCTGGAGTGTACTCAAAGCGGGGTACTACAATGAGCAGTTCTTC
CAWSVLKAGYYNEQFF
>-|TRBV6-5|TRBD1|TRBJ2-2
TGTGCCGCATGGACAGGGGTTGGGTCCGGGGAGCTGTTTTTT
CAAWTGVGSGELFF
>-|TRBV11-2|-|TRBJ1-2
TGTGCCAGCAGCAACTCCCCCCGGCAGCGTATAGCTAACTATGGCTACACCTTC
CASSNSPRQRIANYGYTF
>-|TRBV18|-|TRBJ1-1
TGTGCCAGCTCACCCGGGAGTGCGTACACTGAAGCTTTCTTT
CASSPGSAYTEAFF
>-|TRBV19|TRBD1|TRBJ1-1
TGTGCCAGTTGGACGGGACAGGGAATTAACACTGAAGCTTTCTTT
CASWTGQGINTEAFF
>-|TRBV28|-|TRBJ1-1
TGTGCCAGCAGCAATACAGGGCTGAACACTGAAGCTTTCTTT
CASSNTGLNTEAFF
>-|TRBV2|-|TRBJ1-5
TGTGCCAGCAGTGAACGGGACACAATAAGTGGGGGGCCCCAGCATTTT
CASSERDTISGGPQHF
>-|TRBV12-5|-|TRBJ2-5
TGTGCTAGTGGCCCGGGAGTCCAAGAGACCCAGTACTTC
CASGPGVQETQYF
>-|TRBV28|TRBD2|TRBJ2-3
TGTGCCAGCCTCACGCCGCGGGGGGGCCCAACAGATACGCAGTATTTT
CASLTPRGGPTDTQYF
>once|TRBV28|-|TRBJ1-5
TGTGCCAGCAGTTTTTCTAGTAGCAATCAGCCCCAGCATTTT
CASSFSSSNQPQHF
>-|TRBV25-1|-|TRBJ1-1
TGTGCCAGCCGGGGGTGGACTGAAGCTTTCTTT
CASRGWTEAFF
>-|TRBV19|TRBD1|TRBJ2-3
TGTGCCAGTAGTATCCACAGTGGCGTTGAGGTGGGACAGGAATTT
CASSIHSGVEVGQEF
>-|TRBV7-9|TRBD2|TRBJ2-1
TGTGCCAGCAGCTTAGTTGGGACTAGCGGATACAATGAGCAGTTCTTC
CASSLVGTSGYNEQFF
>-|TRBV7-9|TRBD1|TRBJ1-5
TGTGCCAGCAGCTCCGACAGGGTCGATCAGCCCCAGCATTTT
CASSSDRVDQPQHF
>-|TRBV2|-|TRBJ1-2
TGTGCCAGCAGGGCGGACAGAAGTGCGTATGGCTACACCTTC
CASRADRSAYGYTF
>few|TRBV5-1|-|TRBJ2-7
TGCGCCAGCGGTCCGAGGGCATTAGACCCCTCCTACGAGCAGTACTTC
CASGPRALDPSYEQYF
>-|TRBV6-5|-|TRBJ2-1
TGTGCCAGCAGCCGGGGACTCGGGCAGGGCAATGAGCAGTTCTTC
CASSRGLGQGNEQFF
>-|TRBV4-1|-|TRBJ1-2
TGCGCCAGCAGCCAAGGGCAGCGAGCTAACTATGGCTACACCTTC
CASSQGQRANYGYTF
>-|TRBV6-5|-|TRBJ1-2
TGTGCCAGCAGTTACTCTTACCTCGACGGGGGCTATGGCTACACCTTC
CASSYSYLDGGYGYTF
>once|TRBV21-1|-|TRBJ1-2
TGTGCCAGCAGTTGGACAGGGGGCTTCTATGGCTACACCTTC
CASSWTGGFYGYTF
>-|TRBV24-1|TRBD1|TRBJ1-1
TGTGCCACCAGTGATTCGACAGGGGGCACTGAAGCTTTCTTT
CATSDSTGGTEAFF
>-|TRBV11-3|TRBD2|TRBJ2-1
TGTGCCAGCAGCAGACGGACTAGCGGGAGGGGGGCGAATGAGCAGTTCTTC
CASSRRTSGRGANEQFF
>-|TRBV5-1|TRBD1|TRBJ1-4
TGCGCCAGCAGGGCAACAGGGGAAGAAAAACTGTTTTTT
CASRATGEEKLFF
>-|TRBV5-6|TRBD1|TRBJ2-5
TGTGCCAGCAGCTTGAGTGGGACAGGGGGCTTAGAGACCCAGTACTTC
CASSLSGTGGLETQYF